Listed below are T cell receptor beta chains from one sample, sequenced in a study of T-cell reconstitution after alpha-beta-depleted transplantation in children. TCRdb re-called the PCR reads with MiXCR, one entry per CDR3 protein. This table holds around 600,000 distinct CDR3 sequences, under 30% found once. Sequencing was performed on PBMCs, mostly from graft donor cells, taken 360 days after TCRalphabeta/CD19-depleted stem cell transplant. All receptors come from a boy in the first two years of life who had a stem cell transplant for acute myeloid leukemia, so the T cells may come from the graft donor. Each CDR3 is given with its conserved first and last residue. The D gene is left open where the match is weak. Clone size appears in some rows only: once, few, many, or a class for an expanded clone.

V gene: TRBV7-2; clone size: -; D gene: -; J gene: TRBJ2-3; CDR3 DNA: TGTGCCAGCAGCCCAGCATCCGTGAGCACAGATACGCAGTATTTT; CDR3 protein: CASSPASVSTDTQYF
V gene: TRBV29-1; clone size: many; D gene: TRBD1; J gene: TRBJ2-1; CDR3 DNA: TGCAGCGTTGAAGGGACAGGGGGCCCTTTCGCCTACAATGAGCAGTTCTTC; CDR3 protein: CSVEGTGGPFAYNEQFF
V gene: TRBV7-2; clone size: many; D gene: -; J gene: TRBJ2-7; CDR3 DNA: TGTGCCAGCAGCCCAGGGACGGGGGAGTTTTACGAGCAGTACTTC; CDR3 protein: CASSPGTGEFYEQYF
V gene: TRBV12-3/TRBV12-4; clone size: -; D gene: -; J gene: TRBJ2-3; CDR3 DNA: TGTGCCAGCAGTCCGGGGATAGATACGCAGTATTTT; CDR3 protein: CASSPGIDTQYF
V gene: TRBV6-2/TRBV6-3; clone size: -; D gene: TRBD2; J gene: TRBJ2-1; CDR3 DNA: TGTGCCAGCAGTGCGGTCGGGGGGGCCGATGAGCAGTTCTTC; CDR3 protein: CASSAVGGADEQFF
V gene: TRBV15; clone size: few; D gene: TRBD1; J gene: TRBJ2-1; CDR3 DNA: TGTGCCACCAAGGGGGCTAGCTACAATGAGCAGTTCTTC; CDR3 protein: CATKGASYNEQFF
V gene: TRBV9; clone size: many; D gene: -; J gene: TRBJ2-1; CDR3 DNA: TGTGCCAGCAGTGCCCCCCCCGATTATGAGCAGTTCTTC; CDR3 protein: CASSAPPDYEQFF
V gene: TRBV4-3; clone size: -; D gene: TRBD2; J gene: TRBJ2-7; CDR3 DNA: TGCGCCAGCAGCCAAGATCGGACTAGCGGGGGGCTCTACGAGCAGTACTTC; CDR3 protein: CASSQDRTSGGLYEQYF
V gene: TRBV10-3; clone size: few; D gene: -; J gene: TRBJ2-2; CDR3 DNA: TGTGCCATCAGTGAGTCAGAGGAGGGGATCACCGGGGAGCTGTTTTTT; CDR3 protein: CAISESEEGITGELFF
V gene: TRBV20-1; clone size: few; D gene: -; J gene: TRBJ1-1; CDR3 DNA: TGCAGTGCTCTCCCCGCGCTCGGAGCTTTCTTT; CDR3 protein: CSALPALGAFF
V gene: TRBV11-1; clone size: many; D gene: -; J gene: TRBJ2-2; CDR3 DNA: TGTGCCAGCAGCTTTGGACCTATAGGCACCGGGGAGCTGTTTTTT; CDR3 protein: CASSFGPIGTGELFF
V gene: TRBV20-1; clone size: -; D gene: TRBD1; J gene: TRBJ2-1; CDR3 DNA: TGCAGTGCTACAGGGGGTGCTTTAAATGAGCAGTTCTTC; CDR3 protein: CSATGGALNEQFF
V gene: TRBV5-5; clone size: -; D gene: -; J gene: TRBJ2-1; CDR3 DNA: TGTGCCAGCAGCTTCGGGAGACCTTACAATGAGCAGTTCTTC; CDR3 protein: CASSFGRPYNEQFF
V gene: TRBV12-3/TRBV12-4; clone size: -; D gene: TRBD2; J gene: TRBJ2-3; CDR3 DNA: TGTGCCAGCACCCCGGGACTAGCGGGGGCTAGCACAGATACGCAGTATTTT; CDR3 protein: CASTPGLAGASTDTQYF
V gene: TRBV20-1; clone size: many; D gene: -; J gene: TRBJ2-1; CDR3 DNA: TGCAGTGCTAGAGGAATTAGATCAGCAAATGAGCAGTTCTTC; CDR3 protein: CSARGIRSANEQFF
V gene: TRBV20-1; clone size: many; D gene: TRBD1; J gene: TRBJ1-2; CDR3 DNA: TGCAGTGCTTGGACAGGGGGAAGCGGGATATATGGCTACACCTTC; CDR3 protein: CSAWTGGSGIYGYTF
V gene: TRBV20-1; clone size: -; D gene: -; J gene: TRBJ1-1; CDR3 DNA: TGCAGTGCTAAGGGGGGGCAGCCCATGAACACTGAAGCTTTCTTT; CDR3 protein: CSAKGGQPMNTEAFF
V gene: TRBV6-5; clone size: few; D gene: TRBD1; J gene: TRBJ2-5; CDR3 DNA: TGTGCCAGCAGTTACTCAACAGGGGGCTGGGAGACCCAGTACTTC; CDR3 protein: CASSYSTGGWETQYF
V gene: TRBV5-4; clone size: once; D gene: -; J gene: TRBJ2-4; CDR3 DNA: TGTGCCAGCAGCTCTGACTTGAAAAACATTCAGTACTTC; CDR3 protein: CASSSDLKNIQYF
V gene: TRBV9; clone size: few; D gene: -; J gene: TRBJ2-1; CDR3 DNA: TGTGCCAGCAGCGTAGGGACCGACCCCTACAATGAGCAGTTCTTC; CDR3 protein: CASSVGTDPYNEQFF
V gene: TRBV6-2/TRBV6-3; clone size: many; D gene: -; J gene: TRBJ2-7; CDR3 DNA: TGTGCCAGCAGTTGGACACTGGAGTATGGAGAGCAGTACTTC; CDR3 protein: CASSWTLEYGEQYF
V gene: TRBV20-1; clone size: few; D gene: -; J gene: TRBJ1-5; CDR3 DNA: TGCAGTGCTGGGTATCAGCCCCAGCATTTT; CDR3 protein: CSAGYQPQHF
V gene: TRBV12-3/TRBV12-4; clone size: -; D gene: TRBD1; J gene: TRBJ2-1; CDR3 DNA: TGTGCCAGCAGTTTAGCCCCCCCGACAGGGTCGAAGAATGAGCAGTTCTTC; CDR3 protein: CASSLAPPTGSKNEQFF
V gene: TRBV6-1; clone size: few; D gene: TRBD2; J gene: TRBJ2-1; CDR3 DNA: TGTGCCAGCAGGGGGGGACTAGCGCCATACAATGAGCAGTTCTTC; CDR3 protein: CASRGGLAPYNEQFF
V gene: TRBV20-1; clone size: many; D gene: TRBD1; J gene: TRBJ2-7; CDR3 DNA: TGCAGTGCTACCAGGACAGGGATCGAGCAGTACTTC; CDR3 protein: CSATRTGIEQYF
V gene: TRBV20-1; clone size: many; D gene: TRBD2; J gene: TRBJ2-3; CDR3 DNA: TGCAGTGCTAGAGTTCGGACTAGCGGGGAAGGCACAGATACGCAGTATTTT; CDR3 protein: CSARVRTSGEGTDTQYF
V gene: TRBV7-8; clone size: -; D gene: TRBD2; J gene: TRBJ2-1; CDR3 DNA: TGTGCCAGCGGGGAGCGGGGGGGACAATTTAATGAGCAGTTCTTC; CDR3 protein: CASGERGGQFNEQFF
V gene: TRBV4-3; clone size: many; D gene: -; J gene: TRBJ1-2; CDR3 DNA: TGCGCCAGCAGCCCAGCTACGGGGCTTCCACGCTATGGCTACACCTTC; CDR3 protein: CASSPATGLPRYGYTF
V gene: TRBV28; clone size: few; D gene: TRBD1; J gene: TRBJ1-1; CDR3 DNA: TGTGCCAGCAGGGTACAGGGGACAACTTTCTTT; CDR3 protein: CASRVQGTTFF
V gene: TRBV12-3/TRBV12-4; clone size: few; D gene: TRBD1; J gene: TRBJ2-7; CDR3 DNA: TGTGCCAGCAGTTTATCCAGACAGGGTGCGTACTTC; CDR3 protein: CASSLSRQGAYF
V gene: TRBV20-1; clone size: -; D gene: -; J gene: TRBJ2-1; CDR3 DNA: TGCAGTGCGCACGCCTTATGGGGTTGGGGTGAGAATGAGCAGTTCTTC; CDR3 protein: CSAHALWGWGENEQFF
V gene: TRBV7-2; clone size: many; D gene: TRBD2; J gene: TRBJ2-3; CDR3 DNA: TGTGCCAGCAGCCCCGTACTAGCGGGGGGTGTTGGGAATACGCAGTATTTT; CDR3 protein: CASSPVLAGGVGNTQYF
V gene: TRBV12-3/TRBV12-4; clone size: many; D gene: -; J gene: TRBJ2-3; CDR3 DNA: TGTGCCAGCAGTTTCCGGTCGGGGGACACAGATACGCAGTATTTT; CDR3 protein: CASSFRSGDTDTQYF
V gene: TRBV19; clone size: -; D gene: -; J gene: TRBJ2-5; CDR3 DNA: TGTGCCAGTATTGGGGGCCACCAAGAGACCCAGTACTTC; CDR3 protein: CASIGGHQETQYF
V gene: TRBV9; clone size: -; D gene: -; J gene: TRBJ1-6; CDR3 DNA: TGTGCCAGCGGAGTGCCCAATTCACCCCTCCACTTT; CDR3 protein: CASGVPNSPLHF
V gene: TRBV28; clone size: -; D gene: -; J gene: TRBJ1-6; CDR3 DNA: TGTGCCAGCAGTTTCCAAGGCTCCTATAATTCACCCCTCCACTTT; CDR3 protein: CASSFQGSYNSPLHF
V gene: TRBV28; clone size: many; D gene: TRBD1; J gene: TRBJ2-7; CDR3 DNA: TGTGCCAGCTTGGGTCCCGGGACAGATTACGAGCAGTACTTC; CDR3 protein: CASLGPGTDYEQYF
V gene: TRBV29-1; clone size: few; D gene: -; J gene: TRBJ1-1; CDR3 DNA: TGCAGCGTTGATCTAGCCGGGCCAGTGAACACTGAAGCTTTCTTT; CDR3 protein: CSVDLAGPVNTEAFF
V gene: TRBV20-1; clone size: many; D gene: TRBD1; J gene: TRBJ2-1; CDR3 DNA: TGCAGTGCTAGCCGACAGGGTAGCTATGAGCAGTTCTTC; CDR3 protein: CSASRQGSYEQFF
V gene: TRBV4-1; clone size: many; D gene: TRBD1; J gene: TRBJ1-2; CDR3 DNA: TGCGCCAGCAGCCAAGAGGGACAGGGGTCGGATGGCTACACCTTC; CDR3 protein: CASSQEGQGSDGYTF